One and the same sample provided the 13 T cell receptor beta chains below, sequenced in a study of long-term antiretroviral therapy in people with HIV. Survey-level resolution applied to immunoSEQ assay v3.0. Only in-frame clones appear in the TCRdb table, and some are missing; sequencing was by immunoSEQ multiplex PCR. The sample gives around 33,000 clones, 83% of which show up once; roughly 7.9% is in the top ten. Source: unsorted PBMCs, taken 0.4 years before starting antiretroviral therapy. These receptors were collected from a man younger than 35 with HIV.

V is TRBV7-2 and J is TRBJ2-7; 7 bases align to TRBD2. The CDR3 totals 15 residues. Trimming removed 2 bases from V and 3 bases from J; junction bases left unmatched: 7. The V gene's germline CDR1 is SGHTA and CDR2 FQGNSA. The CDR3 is CASSLRGGGVYEQYF. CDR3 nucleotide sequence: TGTGCCAGCAGCTTACGTGGGGGGGGTGTCTACGAGCAGTACTTC. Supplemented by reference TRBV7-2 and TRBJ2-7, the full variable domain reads GAGVSQSPSNKVTEKGKDVELRCDPISGHTALYWYRQSLGQGLEFLIYFQGNSAPDKSGLPSDRFSAERTGGSVSTLTIQRTQQEDSAVYLCASSLRGGGVYEQYFGPGTRLTVT.

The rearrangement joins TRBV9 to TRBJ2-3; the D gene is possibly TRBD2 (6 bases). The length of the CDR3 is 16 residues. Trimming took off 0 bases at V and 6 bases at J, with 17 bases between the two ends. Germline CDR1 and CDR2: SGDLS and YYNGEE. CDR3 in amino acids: CASSVVEGIGLDTQYF. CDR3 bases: TGTGCCAGCAGCGTAGTGGAGGGAATTGGATTGGATACGCAGTATTTT.

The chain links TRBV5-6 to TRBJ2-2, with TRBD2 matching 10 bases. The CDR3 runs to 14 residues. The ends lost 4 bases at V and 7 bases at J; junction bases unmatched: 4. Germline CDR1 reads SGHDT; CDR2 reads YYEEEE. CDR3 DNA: TGTGCCAGCAGCCCGGGACTAGCGTTCGGGGAGCTGTTTTTT. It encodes CASSPGLAFGELFF.

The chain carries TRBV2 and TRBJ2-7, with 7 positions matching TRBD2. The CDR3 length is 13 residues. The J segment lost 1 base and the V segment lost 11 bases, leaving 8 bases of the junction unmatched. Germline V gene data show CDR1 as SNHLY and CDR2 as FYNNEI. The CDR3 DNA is TGTGCCGGGGGGACGGGAGGATCCTACGAGCAGTACTTC. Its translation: CAGGTGGSYEQYF.

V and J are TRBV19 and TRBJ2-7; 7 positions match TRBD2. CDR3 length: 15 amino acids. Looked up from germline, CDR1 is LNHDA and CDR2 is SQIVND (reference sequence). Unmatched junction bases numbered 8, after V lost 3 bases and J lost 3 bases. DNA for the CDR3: TGTGCCAGTAGTATCAGCCGGGCTAGCGGCTACGAGCAGTACTTC. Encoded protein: CASSISRASGYEQYF.

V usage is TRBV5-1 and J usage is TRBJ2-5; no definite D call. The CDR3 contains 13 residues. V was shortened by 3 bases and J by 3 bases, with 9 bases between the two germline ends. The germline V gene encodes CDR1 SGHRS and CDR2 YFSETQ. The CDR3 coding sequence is TGCGCCAGCAGCTACTCTCCCAAAGAGACCCAGTACTTC. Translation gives CASSYSPKETQYF. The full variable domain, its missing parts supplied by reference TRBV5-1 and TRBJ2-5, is KAGVTQTPRYLIKTRGQQVTLSCSPISGHRSVSWYQQTPGQGLQFLFEYFSETQRNKGNFPGRFSGRQFSNSRSEMNVSTLELGDSALYLCASSYSPKETQYFGPGTRLLVL.

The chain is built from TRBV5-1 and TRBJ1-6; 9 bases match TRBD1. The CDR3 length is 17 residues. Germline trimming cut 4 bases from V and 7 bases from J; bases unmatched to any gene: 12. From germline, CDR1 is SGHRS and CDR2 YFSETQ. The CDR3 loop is CASSLTTWTGENSPLHF. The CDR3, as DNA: TGCGCCAGCAGCCTAACCACATGGACAGGGGAGAATTCACCCCTCCACTTT.

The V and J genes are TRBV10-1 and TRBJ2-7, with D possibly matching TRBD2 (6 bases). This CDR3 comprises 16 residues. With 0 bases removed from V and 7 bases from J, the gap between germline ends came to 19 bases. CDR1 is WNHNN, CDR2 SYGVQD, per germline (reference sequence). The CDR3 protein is CASSESQRASRLEQYF. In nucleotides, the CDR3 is TGCGCCAGCAGTGAGTCTCAGCGGGCCTCCCGATTAGAGCAGTACTTC.

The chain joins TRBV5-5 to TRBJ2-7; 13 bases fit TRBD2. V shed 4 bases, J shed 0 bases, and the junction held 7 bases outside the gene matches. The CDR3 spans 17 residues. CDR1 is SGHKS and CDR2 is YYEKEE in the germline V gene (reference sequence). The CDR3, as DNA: TGTGCCAGCAGCCGGACTAGCGGGAGTCTGTCCTCCTACGAGCAGTACTTC. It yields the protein CASSRTSGSLSSYEQYF. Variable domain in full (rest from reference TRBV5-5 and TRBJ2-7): DAGVTQSPTHLIKTRGQQVTLRCSPISGHKSVSWYQQVLGQGPQFIFQYYEKEERGRGNFPDRFSARQFPNYSSELNVNALLLGDSALYLCASSRTSGSLSSYEQYFGPGTRLTVT.

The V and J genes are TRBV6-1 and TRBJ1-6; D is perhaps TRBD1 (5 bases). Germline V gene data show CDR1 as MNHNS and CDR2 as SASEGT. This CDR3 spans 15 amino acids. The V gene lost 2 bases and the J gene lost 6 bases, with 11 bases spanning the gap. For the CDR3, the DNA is TGTGCCAGCAGTGAACGTCAGGGTCGTAATTCACCCCTCCACTTT. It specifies CASSERQGRNSPLHF.

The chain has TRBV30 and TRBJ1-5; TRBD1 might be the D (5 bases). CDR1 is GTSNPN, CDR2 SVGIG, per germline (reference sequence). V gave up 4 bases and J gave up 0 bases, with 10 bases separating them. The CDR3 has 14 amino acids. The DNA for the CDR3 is TGTGCCTGGACGGAAGGGACTAGCAATCAGCCCCAGCATTTT. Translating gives CAWTEGTSNQPQHF.

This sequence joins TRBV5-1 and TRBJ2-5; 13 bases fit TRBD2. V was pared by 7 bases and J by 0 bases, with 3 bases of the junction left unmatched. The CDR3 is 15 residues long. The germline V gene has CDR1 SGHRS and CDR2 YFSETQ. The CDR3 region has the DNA TGCGCCAGCTCCGGGACTAGCGGGAACCAAGAGACCCAGTACTTC. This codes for CASSGTSGNQETQYF.

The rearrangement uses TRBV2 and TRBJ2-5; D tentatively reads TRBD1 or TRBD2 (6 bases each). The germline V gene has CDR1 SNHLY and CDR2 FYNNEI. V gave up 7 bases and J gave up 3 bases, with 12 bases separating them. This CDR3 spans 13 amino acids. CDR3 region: CASIMEGEETQYF. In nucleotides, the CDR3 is TGTGCCAGCATCATGGAGGGGGAAGAGACCCAGTACTTC.